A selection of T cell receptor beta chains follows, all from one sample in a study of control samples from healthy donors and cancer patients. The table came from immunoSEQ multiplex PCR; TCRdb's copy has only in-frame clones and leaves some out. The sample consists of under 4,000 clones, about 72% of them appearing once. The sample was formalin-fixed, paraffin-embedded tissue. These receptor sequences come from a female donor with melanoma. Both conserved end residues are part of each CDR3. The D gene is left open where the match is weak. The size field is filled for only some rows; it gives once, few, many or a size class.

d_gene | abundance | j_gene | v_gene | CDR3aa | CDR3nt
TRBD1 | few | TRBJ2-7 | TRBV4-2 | CASSQQRTGSYEQYF | TGTGCCAGCAGCCAACAACGGACAGGGAGCTACGAGCAGTACTTC
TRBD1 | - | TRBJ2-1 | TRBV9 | CASSVRPGTGIVREQFF | TGTGCCAGCAGCGTGCGACCCGGGACAGGGATCGTTAGGGAGCAGTTCTTC
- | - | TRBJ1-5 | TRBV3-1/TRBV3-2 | CASSGPSLWHHQPQHF | TGTGCCAGCAGCGGACCCTCTCTTTGGCATCATCAGCCCCAGCATTTT
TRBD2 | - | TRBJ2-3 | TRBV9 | CASSVGGLAGDTQYF | TGTGCCAGCAGCGTGGGGGGACTAGCGGGAGATACGCAGTATTTT
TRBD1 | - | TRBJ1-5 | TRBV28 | CANSSTGGVSNQPQHF | TGTGCCAACAGTTCGACAGGGGGCGTTAGCAATCAGCCCCAGCATTTT
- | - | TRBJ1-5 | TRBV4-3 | CASSQGQRDNQPQHF | TGCGCCAGCAGCCAAGGTCAGCGGGACAATCAGCCCCAGCATTTT
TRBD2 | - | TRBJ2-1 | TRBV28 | CASSSLGSLAAAYNEQFF | TGTGCCAGCAGTTCCCTAGGATCACTAGCGGCGGCCTACAATGAGCAGTTCTTC
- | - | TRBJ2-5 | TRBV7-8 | CASSLVGYQETQYF | TGTGCCAGCAGCTTAGTTGGGTACCAAGAGACCCAGTACTTC
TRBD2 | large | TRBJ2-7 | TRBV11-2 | CASSFRAGGFNEQYF | TGTGCCAGCAGCTTTAGAGCGGGAGGGTTTAACGAGCAGTACTTC
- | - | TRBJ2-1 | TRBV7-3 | CASSLGPNNEQFF | TGTGCCAGCAGCCTGGGACCAAACAATGAGCAGTTCTTC
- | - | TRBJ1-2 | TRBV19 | CATGGPGYTF | TGTGCCACCGGGGGGCCTGGCTACACCTTC
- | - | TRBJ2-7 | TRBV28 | CASSTYLGQPPYEQYF | TGTGCCAGCAGTACCTACCTCGGACAACCCCCCTACGAGCAGTACTTC
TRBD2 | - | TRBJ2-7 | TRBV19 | CASMGLAGGSYEQYF | TGTGCCAGTATGGGCCTAGCGGGAGGTTCCTACGAGCAGTACTTC
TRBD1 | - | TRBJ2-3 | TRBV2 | CATRTGNTDTQYF | TGTGCCACCCGGACAGGCAACACAGATACGCAGTATTTT
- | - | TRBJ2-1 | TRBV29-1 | CSEGWAEEQFF | TGCAGCGAAGGGTGGGCGGAAGAGCAGTTCTTC
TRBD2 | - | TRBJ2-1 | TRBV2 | CASTQRDPYNEQFF | TGTGCCAGCACCCAGCGGGACCCCTACAATGAGCAGTTCTTC
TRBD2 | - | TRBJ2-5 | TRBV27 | CASTQPRLAELKETQYF | TGTGCCAGCACCCAACCCCGACTAGCGGAGTTAAAAGAGACCCAGTACTTC
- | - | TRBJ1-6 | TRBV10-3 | CAISDSAKTSSYNSPLHF | TGTGCCATCAGTGACTCGGCCAAAACTAGCTCCTATAATTCACCCCTCCACTTT
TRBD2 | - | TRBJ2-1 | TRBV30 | CAWSPGTSGRNEQFF | TGTGCCTGGAGTCCCGGGACTAGCGGGAGAAATGAGCAGTTCTTC
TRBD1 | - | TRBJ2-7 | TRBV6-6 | CASSYPGQGTYEQYF | TGTGCCAGCAGTTATCCGGGACAGGGGACCTACGAGCAGTACTTC
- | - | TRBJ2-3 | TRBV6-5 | CASSYLGITQYF | TGTGCCAGCAGTTACTTGGGGATAACGCAGTATTTT
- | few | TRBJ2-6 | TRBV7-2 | CASSLARAGANVLTF | TGTGCCAGCAGCTTAGCCAGGGCTGGGGCCAACGTCCTGACTTTC
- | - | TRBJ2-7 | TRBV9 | CASSVGQGPLYEQYF | TGTGCCAGCAGCGTGGGGCAGGGCCCCCTCTACGAGCAGTACTTC
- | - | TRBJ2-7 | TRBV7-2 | CASSLGHSYEQYF | TGTGCCAGCAGCTTAGGACACTCCTACGAGCAGTACTTC
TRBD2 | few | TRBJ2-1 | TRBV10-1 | CASSESGTSGSYNEQFF | TGCGCCAGCAGTGAGTCCGGTACTAGCGGTTCCTACAATGAGCAGTTCTTC
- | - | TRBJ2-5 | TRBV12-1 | CASSFGASGRVRETQYF | TGTGCCAGCAGCTTTGGAGCTAGCGGGAGGGTCAGGGAGACCCAGTACTTC
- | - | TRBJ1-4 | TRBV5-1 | CASSSRWNEKLFF | TGCGCCAGCAGCTCACGATGGAATGAAAAACTGTTTTTT
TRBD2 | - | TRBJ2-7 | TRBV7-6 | CASSSGFSGTEYEQYF | TGTGCCAGCAGCTCAGGGTTTAGCGGGACGGAATACGAGCAGTACTTC
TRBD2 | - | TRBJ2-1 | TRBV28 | CASSFGIDAGGRNEQFF | TGTGCCAGCAGTTTCGGAATTGACGCGGGAGGGAGGAATGAGCAGTTCTTC